Detailed here is one TCR beta chain. One Seattle source followed patients from active infection through their disease course. The ends were cut back, 6 bases at V and 5 bases at J, with 22 bases in the middle. The V gene's germline CDR1 is MNHEY and CDR2 SVGEGT. The CDR3 has 17 residues. The data are from a study of blood T cell repertoires in COVID-19. About the study: COVID-19 samples collected from the United States, Italy and Spain covered acute and convalescent phases. From T cells, B-cell-depleted T cells, or PBMCs came the material, which was cDNA or gDNA.

Sequenced by immunoSEQ multiplex PCR; TCRdb stores in-frame clones only, minus some. The table has more than 200,000 clones, about 86% seen once. The sequence derives from a woman between 45 and 65 years old with COVID-19, enrolled during active disease. The chain employs TRBV6-2 or TRBV6-3 and TRBJ2-2, with TRBD2 as a possible D gene (7 bases). Sequenced input: peripheral blood. CDR3 DNA sequence: TGTGCCAGCAGCCCTGTTCGGAGGGGGGGCCAAACCGGGGAGCTGTTTTTT. Translation gives CASSPVRRGGQTGELFF.